A selection of T cell receptor beta chains follows, all from one sample in a study of long-term antiretroviral therapy in people with HIV. TCRdb's copy holds only in-frame clones and misses some; the assay was immunoSEQ multiplex PCR. This table holds 30,000 to 50,000 clones, approximately 85% found once. Sequenced material: unsorted PBMCs, taken 3.1 years after starting antiretroviral therapy. The receptors originated from a woman aged 45-59 years with HIV. CDR3s include the opening cysteine and the closing phenylalanine or tryptophan. Each record gives: D gene, J gene, V gene, clone size, CDR3 DNA, CDR3 protein. The D gene is left open where the match is weak. Expanded clones get a size class; other rows say once, few or many, or leave the size out.

>.|TRBJ1-5|TRBV7-9|.
TGTGCCAGCAGCTTAGTAGGGGGCAATCAGCCCCAGCATTTT
CASSLVGGNQPQHF
>.|TRBJ2-7|TRBV30|.
TGTGCCTGGAGCGGCAGGGCGAACGAGCAGTACTTC
CAWSGRANEQYF
>TRBD2|TRBJ2-7|TRBV14|.
TGTGCCAGCAGCCAAGTCGGGGGAGGGAGGGAGCAGTACTTC
CASSQVGGGREQYF
>TRBD1|TRBJ1-1|TRBV7-8|once
TGTGCCAGCAGCTTAATTAATCAGGGGGCTAGATCTGAAGCTTTCTTT
CASSLINQGARSEAFF
>.|TRBJ2-1|TRBV27|.
TGTGCCAGCAGCCCCCCGGACAATGAGCAGTTCTTC
CASSPPDNEQFF
>.|TRBJ1-6|TRBV2|few
TGTGCCAGCAGGCCTGATCCGGGTGGTTCACCCCTCCACTTT
CASRPDPGGSPLHF
>.|TRBJ1-5|TRBV10-1|.
TGCGCCAGCAGTGCCCTGTTTGGGGGGTTTCGCAATCAGCCCCAGCATTTT
CASSALFGGFRNQPQHF
>TRBD2|TRBJ2-3|TRBV7-2|.
TGTGCCAGCAGCTCGGGACTAGCGGGGGTAGATACGCAGTATTTT
CASSSGLAGVDTQYF
>TRBD1|TRBJ1-5|TRBV6-5|.
TGTGCCAGCAGTTTCGACAGGGTGGGGCAGCCCCAGCATTTT
CASSFDRVGQPQHF
>.|TRBJ2-3|TRBV6-1|.
TGTGCCAGCACCCCTAGCGCGATCACAGATACGCAGTATTTT
CASTPSAITDTQYF
>.|TRBJ1-5|TRBV18|.
TGTGCCAGCTCACCACCGGACCAGCCCCAGCATTTT
CASSPPDQPQHF
>.|TRBJ1-1|TRBV5-1|.
TGCGCCAGCAGCCGGGACATGAACACTGAAGCTTTCTTT
CASSRDMNTEAFF
>.|TRBJ2-5|TRBV19|once
TGTGCCAGTAGTGTGGGGGGGACCCAGTACTTC
CASSVGGTQYF
>TRBD1|TRBJ1-1|TRBV5-1|once
TGCGCCAGCAGCTGGGAGACAGGGGCCACTGAAGCTTTCTTT
CASSWETGATEAFF
>TRBD2|TRBJ2-5|TRBV4-1|.
TGCGCCAGCAGCCAAGACGGCGCGGGGGGGCAAGAGACCCAGTACTTC
CASSQDGAGGQETQYF
>.|TRBJ2-7|TRBV9|once
TGTGCCAGCAGCGTGGGCTTCGGGGGTACGATCGAGCAGTACTTC
CASSVGFGGTIEQYF
>TRBD1|TRBJ1-1|TRBV6-1|.
TGTGCCAGCAGTAAGGGACAGGGCATGAACACTGAAGCTTTCTTT
CASSKGQGMNTEAFF
>.|TRBJ1-5|TRBV4-1|.
TGCGCCAGCAGCCAAGGTTTTGGGGGGGTTAGCAATCAGCCCCAGCATTTT
CASSQGFGGVSNQPQHF
>TRBD1|TRBJ2-5|TRBV5-1|.
TGCGCCAGCAGCCAAGGGACAGGACAAGAGACCCAGTACTTC
CASSQGTGQETQYF
>.|TRBJ1-1|TRBV6-6|.
TGTGCCAGCAGTTACGAGGGACCGCTGAACACTGAAGCTTTCTTT
CASSYEGPLNTEAFF
>.|TRBJ2-5|TRBV7-6|.
TGTGCCAGCAGCTTACGATTTGGCCGACAAGAGACCCAGTACTTC
CASSLRFGRQETQYF
>TRBD1|TRBJ1-1|TRBV11-1|.
TGTGCCAGCAGCTTGACTCCCGGGACAGCTGAAGCTTTCTTT
CASSLTPGTAEAFF
>TRBD1|TRBJ1-1|TRBV29-1|.
TGCAGCGCAGGGACAGGAGGGAACACTGAAGCTTTCTTT
CSAGTGGNTEAFF
>TRBD1|TRBJ2-1|TRBV6-4|.
TGTGCCAGCAGTGATCAACCGACAGGGGGAAATGAGCAGTTCTTC
CASSDQPTGGNEQFF
>.|TRBJ1-6|TRBV11-1|.
TGTGCCAGCAGCTTAGAGGAGGGCTCACCCCTCCACTTT
CASSLEEGSPLHF
>.|TRBJ1-4|TRBV27|once
TGTGCCAGCAGCCGTTTATTGGGGGCAGGCGATGAAAAACTGTTTTTT
CASSRLLGAGDEKLFF
>.|TRBJ2-7|TRBV9|.
TGTGCCAGCAGCGTAGAGGGCAGCCTTGCGGGCGAGCAGTACTTC
CASSVEGSLAGEQYF
>.|TRBJ1-2|TRBV4-3|.
TGCGCCAGCAGCCGAAGCCCAGCGGGAAACTATGGCTACACCTTC
CASSRSPAGNYGYTF
>.|TRBJ1-1|TRBV7-2|.
TGTGCCAGCAGCTTAGGGGGCTTGGGGGTCACGAACACTGAAGCTTTCTTT
CASSLGGLGVTNTEAFF
>TRBD1|TRBJ1-5|TRBV19|once
TGTGCCACCTACGAATCCCGGGACAGTCCCAATCAGCCCCAGCATTTT
CATYESRDSPNQPQHF
>.|TRBJ1-6|TRBV11-2|.
TGTGCCAGCAGCGCCGACTATAATTCACCCCTCCACTTT
CASSADYNSPLHF
>TRBD2|TRBJ2-3|TRBV10-3|.
TGTGCCATCAGTGAGACACCTCGAATTAGCGGGGATCCCGGAGATACGCAGTATTTT
CAISETPRISGDPGDTQYF
>TRBD2|TRBJ2-3|TRBV11-1|.
TGTGCCAGCAGCTCGCGACCGGGACTAGCGACAGATACGCAGTATTTT
CASSSRPGLATDTQYF
>.|TRBJ1-1|TRBV11-3|few
TGTGCCAGCAGCTTAGGGAGGGGTGCGCACACTGAAGCTTTCTTT
CASSLGRGAHTEAFF
>TRBD1|TRBJ2-7|TRBV5-8|.
TGTGCCAGCAGCAGGACAGGGGCCTACGAGCAGTACTTC
CASSRTGAYEQYF
>.|TRBJ1-2|TRBV11-1|.
TGTGCCAGCAGCTTAGGCCCTTGGGGGTATGGCTACACCTTC
CASSLGPWGYGYTF
>.|TRBJ2-5|TRBV7-3|.
TGTGCCAGCAGCCGGGACCGACGGGAGACCCAGTACTTC
CASSRDRRETQYF
>.|TRBJ2-7|TRBV2|.
TGTGCCAGCAGTCCGAACCGACAGGCCTCATACGAGCAGTACTTC
CASSPNRQASYEQYF
>.|TRBJ1-5|TRBV15|.
TGTGCCACCAGGCAGTATAGCAATCAGCCCCAGCATTTT
CATRQYSNQPQHF
>TRBD1|TRBJ1-2|TRBV6-6|.
TGTGCCAGCAGCCTTCTTCCCGGGACAGTCTATGGCTACACCTTC
CASSLLPGTVYGYTF
>.|TRBJ2-1|TRBV7-9|.
TGTGCCAGCAGCTTCAACGGTGAGCAGTTCTTC
CASSFNGEQFF